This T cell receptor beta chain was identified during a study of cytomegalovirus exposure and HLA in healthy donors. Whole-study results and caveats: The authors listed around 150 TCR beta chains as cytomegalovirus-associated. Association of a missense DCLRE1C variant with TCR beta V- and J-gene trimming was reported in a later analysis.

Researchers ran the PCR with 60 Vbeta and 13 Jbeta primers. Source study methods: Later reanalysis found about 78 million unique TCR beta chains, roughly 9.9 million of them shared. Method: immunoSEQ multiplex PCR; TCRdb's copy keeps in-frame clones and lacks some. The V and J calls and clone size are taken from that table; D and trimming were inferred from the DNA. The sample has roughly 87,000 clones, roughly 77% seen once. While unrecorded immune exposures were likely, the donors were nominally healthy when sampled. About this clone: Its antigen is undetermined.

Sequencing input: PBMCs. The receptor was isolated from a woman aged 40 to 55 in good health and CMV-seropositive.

CDR3 loop: CASSIRPTYEQYF. The DNA for the CDR3 is TGTGCCAGCAGCATCAGGCCCACCTACGAGCAGTACTTC. The chain joins TRBV28 to TRBJ2-7; D not resolved. CDR3 length equals 13 residues. Germline V CDR1 and CDR2: MDHEN, SYDVKM. V was cut by 6 bases and J by 2 bases, with 11 bases left in between.